This T cell receptor beta chain came from a study of breast tumors, draining lymph nodes, adjacent tissues. This CDR3 contains 16 residues. The V gene's germline CDR1 is SGHTS and CDR2 YDEGEE. The J segment lost 1 base and the V segment lost 0 bases, leaving 4 bases of the junction unmatched. Points from the study as a whole: The data were judged consistent with most tumor T cells coming from lymph node and expanding in tumor. Data only fit, rather than demonstrated, lymph node origin of most tumor T cells. Tumor TCR diversity was below lymph nodes but above nontumor tissue.

The table lists this clonotype with many counts. Its target is unknown. TCRdb reprocessed the multiplex PCR reads with MiXCR, giving one entry per CDR3 protein. The sample lists 66,000 or so distinct CDR3 sequences; around two fifths were seen once. This chain uses TRBV5-8 with TRBJ2-5; 9 bases agree with TRBD2. The clonotype comes from a female donor with breast cancer. Some clones in this sample may be carry-over from other donors' samples. The source material was breast tumor tissue. CDR3 region: CASSLATSGLQETQYF. The DNA of the CDR3 is TGTGCCAGCAGCTTGGCGACTAGCGGACTCCAAGAGACCCAGTACTTC.